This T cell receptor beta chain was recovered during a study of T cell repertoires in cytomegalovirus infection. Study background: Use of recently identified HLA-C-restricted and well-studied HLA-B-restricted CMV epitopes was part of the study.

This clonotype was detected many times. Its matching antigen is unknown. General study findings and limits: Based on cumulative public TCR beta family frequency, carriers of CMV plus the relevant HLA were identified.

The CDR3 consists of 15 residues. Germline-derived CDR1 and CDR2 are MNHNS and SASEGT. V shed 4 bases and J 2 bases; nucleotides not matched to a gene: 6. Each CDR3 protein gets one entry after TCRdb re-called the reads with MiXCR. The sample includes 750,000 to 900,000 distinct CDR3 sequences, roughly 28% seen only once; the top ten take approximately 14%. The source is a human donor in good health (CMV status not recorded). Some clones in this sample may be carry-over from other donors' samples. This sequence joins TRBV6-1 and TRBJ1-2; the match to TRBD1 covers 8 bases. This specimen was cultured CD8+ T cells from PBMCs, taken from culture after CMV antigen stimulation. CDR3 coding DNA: TGTGCCAGCAGTGCCGGGACAGGACCCAACTATGGCTACACCTTC. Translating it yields CASSAGTGPNYGYTF.